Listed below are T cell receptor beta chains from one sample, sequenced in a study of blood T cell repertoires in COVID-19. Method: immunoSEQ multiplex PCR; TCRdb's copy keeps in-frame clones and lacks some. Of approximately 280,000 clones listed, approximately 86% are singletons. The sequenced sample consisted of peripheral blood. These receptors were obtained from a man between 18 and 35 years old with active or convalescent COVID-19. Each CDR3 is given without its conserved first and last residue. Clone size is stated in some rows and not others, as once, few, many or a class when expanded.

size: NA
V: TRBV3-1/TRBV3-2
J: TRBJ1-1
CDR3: ASSPTGPFYTEAF

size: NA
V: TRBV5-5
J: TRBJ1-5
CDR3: ASSAWTGDGNQPQH

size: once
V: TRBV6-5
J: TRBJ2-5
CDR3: ASRVTVGAQETQY

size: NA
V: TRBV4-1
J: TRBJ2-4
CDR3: ASSPGRGQSKNIQY

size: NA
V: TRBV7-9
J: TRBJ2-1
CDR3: ASSLELAGGREQF

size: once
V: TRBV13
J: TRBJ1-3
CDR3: ASSFKRTPISGNTIY

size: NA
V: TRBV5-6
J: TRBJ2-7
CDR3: ASSSGGAGEQY

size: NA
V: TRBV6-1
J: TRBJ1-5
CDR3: ASSGRDRVIDQPQH

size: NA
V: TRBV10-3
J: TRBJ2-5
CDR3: AISEDGGVETQY

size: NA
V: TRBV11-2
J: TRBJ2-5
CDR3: ASTLGLAGIQETQY

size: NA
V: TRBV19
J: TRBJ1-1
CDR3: ASSIGGGGTEAF

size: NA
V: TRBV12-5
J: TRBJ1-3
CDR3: ASGTHFVTGSSGNTIY

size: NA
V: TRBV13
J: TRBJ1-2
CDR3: ASSLGRGQVIGAANGYT

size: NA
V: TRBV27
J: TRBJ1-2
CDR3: ASSYTGGNYGYT